This T cell receptor (beta chain) was recovered during a study of cytomegalovirus exposure and HLA in healthy donors. The PCR employed 60 Vbeta primers together with 13 Jbeta primers. The data were produced by immunoSEQ multiplex PCR, yet TCRdb's version contains in-frame clones alone and is incomplete. The sample yields around 70,000 clones, 60% to 65% seen once. The CDR3 loop spans 14 amino acids. Trimming removed 7 bases from V and 9 bases from J, with 19 bases in between. Germline lookup yields CDR1 MNHEY and CDR2 SMNVEV (reference sequence). The specimen sequenced was PBMCs. This chain connects TRBV27 to TRBJ2-1; D is ambiguous. This clonotype originated in a man between 25 and 39 years old in good health and CMV-seronegative. The CDR3 coding sequence is TGTGCCAGCACCCTTAAGGCCCTAGTAGGTGAGCAGTTCTTC. Translation gives CASTLKALVGEQFF.